Below are 20 T cell receptor beta chains sequenced from a single sample in a study of shared clonotypes between healthy human individuals. Using immunoSEQ multiplex PCR, the repertoire was profiled, and TCRdb retains in-frame clones only, with some absent. The table lists about 320,000 clones, roughly 84% of them singletons. The sample was memory CD8+ T cells sorted from blood. Subset here: CD45RO+ cells pooled with CCR7-negative TemRA cells. The receptors stem from a man between 18 and 29 years old in good health.

The chain has TRBV5-6 and TRBJ1-1, with 7 bases fitting TRBD1. This CDR3 contains 15 residues. V lost 4 bases, J lost 0 bases, and 6 bases stayed unmatched. Germline CDR1 SGHDT, CDR2 YYEEEE. CDR3 bases: TGTGCCAGCAGCGGGGGACAGCAGATGAACACTGAAGCTTTCTTT. Amino acid sequence: CASSGGQQMNTEAFF.

The J gene is TRBJ1-2, the V gene TRBV5-1, with no clear D. V was trimmed by 1 base and J by 4 bases, leaving 17 bases between them. This CDR3 contains 16 residues. Germline-derived CDR1 and CDR2 are SGHRS and YFSETQ. CDR3 DNA sequence: TGCGCCAGCAGCTTGATTAGTCAGGCGTCCTCCTATGGCTACACCTTC. This codes for CASSLISQASSYGYTF.

In its sample, this clone was seen many times. This chain connects TRBV5-1 to TRBJ2-2; a possible D gene is TRBD2 (5 bases). CDR3 length: 16 amino acids. Germline values: CDR1 SGHRS, CDR2 YFSETQ. Trimming shortened V by 1 base and J by 0 bases, and 10 bases separated the two germline ends. CDR3 loop: CASSLTRIANTGELFF. As DNA, the CDR3 is TGCGCCAGCAGCTTGACTAGGATCGCGAACACCGGGGAGCTGTTTTTT.

The J gene is TRBJ2-5, the V gene TRBV7-3, with D perhaps TRBD1 (6 bases). The V and J ends lost 5 bases and 2 bases respectively, with 9 bases between them. CDR1 SGHTA and CDR2 FQGTGA come from the germline V gene. This CDR3 has 13 amino acids. The CDR3 DNA sequence: TGTGCCAGCAGCGCCGACAGGCAAGAGACCCAGTACTTC. As protein: CASSADRQETQYF.

Turning to this clone: A much larger clone lies one base from this, so it may be a read error. The chain is built from TRBV5-1 and TRBJ2-2; possibly TRBD2 for D (5 bases). The CDR3 contains 14 residues. Germline V gene lookup returns CDR1 SGHRS and CDR2 YFSETQ. V lost 2 bases, J lost 1 base, and 6 bases lay in between. The CDR3 spells CASSFEGNTGELFF. CDR3 nucleotide sequence: TGCGCCAGCAGCTTCGAGGGGAACACCGGGGAGCTGTTTTTT.

This chain joins TRBV7-6 and TRBJ1-5, with TRBD1 matching 7 bases. Per the germline V gene, CDR1 is SGHVS and CDR2 is FNYEAQ. Trimming removed 5 bases from V and 3 bases from J; junction bases left unmatched: 7. The CDR3 sequence is 15 residues long. CDR3 in amino acids: CASSPSTGDNQPQHF. CDR3 nucleotide sequence: TGTGCCAGCAGCCCCAGCACAGGGGACAATCAGCCCCAGCATTTT. The full variable domain, rest sourced from reference TRBV7-6 and TRBJ1-5, is GAGVSQSPRYKVTKRGQDVALRCDPISGHVSLYWYRQALGQGPEFLTYFNYEAQQDKSGLPNDRFSAERPEGSISTLTIQRTEQRDSAMYRCASSPSTGDNQPQHFGDGTRLSIL.

The J gene is TRBJ2-7, the V gene TRBV6-1; D gene uncertain. The CDR3 is 14 amino acids. Germline values: CDR1 MNHNS, CDR2 SASEGT. V was shortened by 3 bases and J by 4 bases, with 13 bases between the two germline ends. The CDR3 reads CASSEPPRLYEQYF. The CDR3 DNA reads TGTGCCAGCAGTGAGCCACCTCGTCTGTACGAGCAGTACTTC.

The chain carries TRBV30 and TRBJ2-7; D gene uncertain. Germline loops: CDR1 GTSNPN, CDR2 SVGIG (reference sequence). The CDR3 has 13 residues. Trimming removed 3 bases from V and 3 bases from J, with 12 bases in between. The chain's CDR3 is CAWSPKYYYEQYF. The CDR3 DNA follows: TGTGCCTGGAGCCCAAAATATTACTACGAGCAGTACTTC.

The chain couples TRBV2 to TRBJ2-2; the D is unclear. CDR1 is SNHLY and CDR2 is FYNNEI in the germline V gene. This CDR3 is built from 14 residues. Between the trimmed V and J ends, which lost 6 bases and 1 base, there was a span of 9 bases. The CDR3 here is CASSRVENTGELFF. As DNA, the CDR3 is TGTGCCAGCAGCCGGGTTGAGAACACCGGGGAGCTGTTTTTT. The variable domain in full, completed from reference TRBV2 and TRBJ2-2, reads EPEVTQTPSHQVTQMGQEVILRCVPISNHLYFYWYRQILGQKVEFLVSFYNNEISEKSEIFDDQFSVERPDGSNFTLKIRSTKLEDSAMYFCASSRVENTGELFFGEGSRLTVL.

The chain uses TRBV27 and TRBJ1-5, with D possibly matching TRBD1 (5 bases). CDR1 and CDR2 from the germline V gene are MNHEY and SMNVEV (reference sequence). The CDR3 loop spans 14 amino acids. The germline V and J ends were trimmed by 8 bases and 1 base, with 12 bases remaining between them. Here the CDR3 reads CASRQGGSNQPQHF. Written as DNA, the CDR3 is TGTGCCAGCCGCCAGGGTGGAAGCAATCAGCCCCAGCATTTT.

The chain carries TRBV9 and TRBJ2-1; D might be TRBD2 (7 bases). Trimming shortened V by 5 bases and J by 8 bases, and 23 bases separated the two germline ends. The CDR3 loop spans 16 amino acids. Germline V lookup: CDR1 SGDLS, CDR2 YYNGEE. The CDR3 spells CASSPGDWREFHEQFF. CDR3 nucleotides: TGTGCCAGCAGTCCAGGGGATTGGCGGGAGTTCCATGAGCAGTTCTTC.

The chain combines TRBV28 with TRBJ1-5, with 7 positions matching TRBD1. The germline V gene encodes CDR1 MDHEN and CDR2 SYDVKM. There are 14 residues in the CDR3. V shed 2 bases and J 6 bases; nucleotides not matched to a gene: 4. The CDR3 region has the DNA TGTGCCAGCAGTTTAGAGACAGGGCTTCAGCCCCAGCATTTT. It yields the protein CASSLETGLQPQHF.

CDR3 loop: CASSEGLARQETQYF. DNA of the CDR3: TGTGCCAGCAGTGAAGGACTAGCGAGGCAAGAGACCCAGTACTTC. The rearrangement uses TRBV6-1 and TRBJ2-5, with 8 bases identical to TRBD2. The CDR3 is 15 amino acids. The germline CDR1 and CDR2 sequences are MNHNS and SASEGT. Losses at the gene ends were 1 base for V and 2 bases for J; bases not matched to a gene: 3.

This clone was counted a few times. The rearrangement joins TRBV9 to TRBJ2-5; 10 bases are a match to TRBD2. This CDR3 is built from 15 residues. Germline-derived CDR1 and CDR2 are SGDLS and YYNGEE. V lost 2 bases and J lost 5; bases outside the gene matches: 6. In DNA form, the CDR3 reads TGTGCCAGCAGCGTGAGCGGGGGGGCCGTGGAGACCCAGTACTTC. Its translation: CASSVSGGAVETQYF.

The table lists this clone with a count of one. One end of the junction does not line up with germline, which may come from a read error. The genes are TRBV6-5 and TRBJ2-3, with 8 nucleotides matching TRBD1. This CDR3 is built from 12 residues. The germline gives CDR1 MNHEY, CDR2 SVGAGI. CDR3 loop: CASGLTGESVLF. The CDR3, as DNA: TGTGCCAGCGGCCTGACAGGGGAGAGTGTACTATTT.

The gene calls are TRBV4-3 and TRBJ2-7, with D unresolved. Germline lookup yields CDR1 LGHNA and CDR2 YSLEER. V shed 0 bases and J shed 7 bases, with 16 bases lying between them. The CDR3 contains 15 residues. The CDR3 sequence is CASSQDGAGSWEQYF. CDR3 coding DNA: TGCGCCAGCAGCCAAGATGGTGCAGGTTCTTGGGAGCAGTACTTC.

The V and J genes are TRBV6-1 and TRBJ2-7, with 12 bases that match TRBD2. CDR1 is MNHNS and CDR2 is SASEGT in the germline V gene. The CDR3 is 14 amino acids. J gave up 2 bases and V 7 bases, and 3 bases lay outside the gene matches. CDR3 region: CASTLAGGTYEQYF. Written as DNA, the CDR3 is TGTGCCAGCACTCTAGCGGGGGGGACCTACGAGCAGTACTTC.

This clone was counted a few times. This chain joins TRBV19 and TRBJ2-7, with 7 bases aligning to TRBD2. Trimming took 6 bases from V and 3 from J; bases not matched to a gene: 11. Germline V CDR1 and CDR2: LNHDA, SQIVND (reference sequence). The CDR3 is 15 residues long. CDR3 bases: TGTGCCAGTAGCCCCGTGGAGGGACTAATCTACGAGCAGTACTTC. Translating it yields CASSPVEGLIYEQYF.

The chain recombines TRBV5-4 with TRBJ1-6, with D unresolved. Trimming left V 3 bases short and J 11 bases short, with 12 bases between. Germline-derived CDR1 and CDR2 are SGHNT and YYREEE (reference sequence). This CDR3 has 13 amino acids. CDR3 nucleotides: TGTGCCAGCAGCTACGAGCCTGCCGCACCCCTCCACTTT. Protein sequence: CASSYEPAAPLHF. Full variable domain (remainder filled in from reference TRBV5-4 and TRBJ1-6): ETGVTQSPTHLIKTRGQQVTLRCSSQSGHNTVSWYQQALGQGPQFIFQYYREEENGRGNFPPRFSGLQFPNYSSELNVNALELDDSALYLCASSYEPAAPLHFGNGTRLTVT.

V usage is TRBV13 and J usage is TRBJ1-1, with D maybe TRBD1 (5 bases). Per the germline V gene, CDR1 is PRHDT and CDR2 is FYEKMQ (reference sequence). The ends were cut back, 5 bases at V and 2 bases at J, with 18 bases in the middle. This CDR3 region has 16 residues. In nucleotides, the CDR3 is TGTGCCAGCAGCCACGGAGGGCCGACAGAAAACACTGAAGCTTTCTTT. It specifies CASSHGGPTENTEAFF.